This T cell receptor beta chain was found in a study of CD8+CD57+ T cells in acquired aplastic anemia. Only one count was recorded for this clonotype. A junction end diverges from the germline sequence, so it may reflect a read error. Profiling that covered TCR beta VDJ and CDR3 relied on genomic DNA as its template. TCRdb analysed the reads with MiXCR anew, one entry per CDR3 protein. The sample records around 250,000 distinct CDR3 sequences, roughly 80% being singletons. All sequencing subjects had displayed CD8+CD57+ cell expansion on flow cytometry. Blood samples were obtained from patients who had received no prior therapy. Germline CDR1 reads SGHTA; CDR2 reads FQGNSA. CDR3 length equals 16 residues.

The rearrangement links TRBV7-2 to TRBJ2-1, with D possibly being TRBD1 or TRBD2 (6 bases each). The TCR comes from a human donor with aplastic anemia. Sequenced material: sorted CD4+, CD8+, or CD8+CD57+ T cells (not recorded which) from PBMCs. The CDR3, as DNA: TGTGCCAGCAGCTTGAAGGGGGGAGTCACCTATAATGAGCAGTTCTTC. It yields the protein CASSLKGGVTYNEQFF.